This T cell receptor (beta chain) was found in a study of Ad26.COV2.S vaccination and SARS-CoV-2 variants. Study-level findings and limits: Non-spike TCR breadth was similar in vaccine and placebo recipients.

This table comes from immunoSEQ multiplex PCR, and its TCRdb copy is limited to in-frame clones, with some not included. The data hold just over 350,000 clones, with roughly 85% observed a single time. With 9 bases clipped from V and 6 bases from J, the junction kept 8 bases outside the gene matches. The CDR3 totals 14 residues. Looked up from germline, CDR1 is LNHDA and CDR2 is SQIVND (reference sequence). This clone was seen only once. Its target is not known. Specified treatment: roughly 20 received Ad26.COV2.S at low or high dose, single or two shots; about 5 received placebo; per-sample allocation not given. It was on day 63 after the first vaccine or placebo injection that samples were taken.

This specimen was peripheral blood, taken in a trial of Ad26.COV2.S vaccine versus placebo. This chain connects TRBV19 to TRBJ1-6, with 7 bases matching TRBD1. This clonotype was obtained from a person between 18 and 59 years old who received the Ad26.COV2.S COVID-19 vaccine or a placebo. CDR3 coding DNA: TGTGCCAGCTCGACAGGGAAAATTAATTCACCCCTCCACTTT. It yields the protein CASSTGKINSPLHF.